This TCR beta chain was observed in a study of T cell changes during pregnancy in multiple sclerosis. J lost 1 base, V lost 7 bases, and 8 bases had no gene match. This CDR3 contains 17 residues. Looked up from germline, CDR1 is MDHEN and CDR2 is SYDVKM. Libraries were prepared by immunoSEQ multiplex PCR; TCRdb keeps only in-frame clonotypes and omits some of them. The table includes 70,000 to 95,000 clones, approximately 94% detected once. The clonotype comes from a female donor with multiple sclerosis, enrolled in a pregnancy study. Sequenced here: peripheral blood, sampled in the third trimester of pregnancy. This chain links TRBV28 with TRBJ2-1; 12 bases agree with TRBD2. The CDR3 DNA sequence: TGTGCCAGCAAGGCAGGACTAGCGGGACGATCCTACAATGAGCAGTTCTTC. Protein product: CASKAGLAGRSYNEQFF.